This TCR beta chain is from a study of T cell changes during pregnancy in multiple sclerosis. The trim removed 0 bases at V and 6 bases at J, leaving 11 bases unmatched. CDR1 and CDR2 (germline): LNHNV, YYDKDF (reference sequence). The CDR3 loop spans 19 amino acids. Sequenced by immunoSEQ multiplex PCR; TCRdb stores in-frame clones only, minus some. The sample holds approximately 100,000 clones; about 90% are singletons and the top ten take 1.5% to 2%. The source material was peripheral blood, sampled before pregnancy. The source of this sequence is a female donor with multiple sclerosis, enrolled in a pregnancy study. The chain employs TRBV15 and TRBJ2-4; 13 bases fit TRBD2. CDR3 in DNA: TGTGCCACCAGCAGAGATTGGACTAGCGGGAGAGTATCGGGAAACATTCAGTACTTC. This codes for CATSRDWTSGRVSGNIQYF.